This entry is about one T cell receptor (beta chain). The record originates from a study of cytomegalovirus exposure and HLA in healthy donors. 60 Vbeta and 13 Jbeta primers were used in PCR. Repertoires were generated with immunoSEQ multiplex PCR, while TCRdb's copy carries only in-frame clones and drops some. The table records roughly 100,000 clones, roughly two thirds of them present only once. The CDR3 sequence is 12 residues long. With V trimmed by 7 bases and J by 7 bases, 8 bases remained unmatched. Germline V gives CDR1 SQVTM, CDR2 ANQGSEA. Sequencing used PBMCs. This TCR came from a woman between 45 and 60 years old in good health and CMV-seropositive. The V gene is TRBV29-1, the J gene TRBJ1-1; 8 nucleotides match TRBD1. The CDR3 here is CSGEPGQGEAFF. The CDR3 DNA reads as TGCAGCGGCGAGCCCGGACAGGGTGAAGCTTTCTTT.